This TCR beta chain was sequenced for a study of blood T cell repertoires in COVID-19 (TCRdb year 2020). Regarding the study in general: Collaborator samples came from the United States, Italy and Spain and covered acute and convalescent phases of COVID-19. The prospective study material was composed of cDNA or gDNA derived from T cells, B-cell-depleted T cells, or PBMCs. The dataset comprised deeply sampled blood TCRbeta repertoires from subjects exposed to, actively infected with, or recovered from COVID-19. A freely available public database, intended as a resource for researchers studying the immune response to SARS-CoV-2, is where the repertoires were released. Samples came from the ongoing ImmuneRACE study (first 160 participants) plus 1,254 subjects from 6 global collaborators. A de-identified subject ID, COVID-19 status, age in years and sex were almost always included in the sample metadata. Where HLA class I and class II types were available, the types were taken from metadata supplied by the sample provider, not from assay-based typing.

TCRbeta CDR3 regions were amplified from genomic DNA by means of the immunoSEQ Assay, a bias-controlled multiplex PCR. Per the source publication's procedure: The number of nucleated cells in each sample was estimated by amplification of reference gene primers within the assay. To quantify the absolute abundance of each unique TCRbeta CDR3 rearrangement, sequence reads were collapsed and filtered. For each sample, productive Simpson clonality was calculated as the square root of Simpson's diversity index across productive rearrangements. TCRdb took this table from immuneACCESS and kept in-frame rearrangements with V and J called. Such tables lack part of the clones; where checked against another copy, unresolved V genes explain under half of the gap, and the rest is unexplained. For V, J and clone size, that table is used; D and trimming come from the DNA. Present in this sample are under 250,000 clones, about four fifths of which were seen just once. The top ten clonotypes cover approximately 12% of the sample.

The collaborating institutions used their own protocols to collect whole blood in K2EDTA tubes. For TCRbeta analysis, collaborators shipped samples as frozen whole blood, isolated PBMCs, or DNA extracted from either of those sample types. About this clone: The antigen it binds to is not known. No qualities accompany the bases; no much larger clone lies one base away.

The germline V gene encodes CDR1 LGHDT and CDR2 YNNKEL (reference sequence). From its cysteine to its phenylalanine, the CDR3 spans 11 amino acids. Only CDR3 DNA is held: 33 bases, read in frame from base 1. Between the V and J ends, shortened by 10 bases and 5 bases respectively, the junction contains 11 bases. Beyond this particular receptor, the publication reports: The quantity of clinical and demographic metadata differed by source and by participant and was supplied without curation.

The chain is assembled from TRBV3-1 (or the pseudogene TRBV3-2) and TRBJ1-2; D gene: possibly TRBD1, on 5 matching bases. Material for sequencing was peripheral blood. This receptor was taken from a woman aged 40 to 55 with acute or convalescent COVID-19. The nucleotides read TGTGCCACGCAAAAGGGGTATGGCTACACCTTC. Translated, it gives CATQKGYGYTF.